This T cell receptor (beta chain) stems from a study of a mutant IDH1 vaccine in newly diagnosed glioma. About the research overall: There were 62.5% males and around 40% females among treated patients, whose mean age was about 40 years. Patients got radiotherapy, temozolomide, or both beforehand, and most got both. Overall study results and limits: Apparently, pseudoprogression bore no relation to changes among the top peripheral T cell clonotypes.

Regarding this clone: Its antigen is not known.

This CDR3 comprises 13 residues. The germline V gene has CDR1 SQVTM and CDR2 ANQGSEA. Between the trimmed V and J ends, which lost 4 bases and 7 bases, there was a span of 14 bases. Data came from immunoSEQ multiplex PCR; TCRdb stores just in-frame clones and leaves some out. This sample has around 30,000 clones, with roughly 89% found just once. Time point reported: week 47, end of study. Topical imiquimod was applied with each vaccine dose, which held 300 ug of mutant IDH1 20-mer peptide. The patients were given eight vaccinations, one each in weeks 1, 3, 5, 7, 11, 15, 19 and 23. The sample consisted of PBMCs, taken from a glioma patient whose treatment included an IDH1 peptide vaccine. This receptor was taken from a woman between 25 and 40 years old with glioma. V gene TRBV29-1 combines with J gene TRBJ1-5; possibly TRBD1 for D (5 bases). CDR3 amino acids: CSVGDGLLQPQHF. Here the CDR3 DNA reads TGCAGCGTTGGGGACGGTTTACTGCAGCCCCAGCATTTT.